One and the same sample provided the 9 T cell receptor beta chains below, sequenced in a study of cytomegalovirus exposure and HLA in healthy donors. PCR amplification relied on 60 Vbeta primers (plus 13 Jbeta primers). Clones were sequenced by immunoSEQ multiplex PCR, and TCRdb holds only the in-frame ones, with some missing. This table has approximately 91,000 clones, roughly 80% appearing once. The sequenced material came from PBMCs. The receptors were gathered from a human donor in good health.

The chain is built from TRBV6-1 and TRBJ2-3, with 10 bases lining up with TRBD2. Germline V gene sequence: CDR1 MNHNS, CDR2 SASEGT. Trimming at V came to 6 bases and at J to 4 bases, leaving 7 bases not matched to a gene. This CDR3 has 15 amino acids. The DNA of the CDR3 is TGTGCCAGCAGGAAAATAGCGGGGGGCGCAGATACGCAGTATTTT. Its protein is CASRKIAGGADTQYF.

The CDR3 DNA reads TGTGCCAGTAAAATCGCCGGGACAGGTTTGAACACCGGGGAGCTGTTTTTT. Its translation: CASKIAGTGLNTGELFF. V gene TRBV19 combines with J gene TRBJ2-2, with 8 positions matching TRBD1. Trimming took 7 bases from V and 1 from J; bases not matched to a gene: 11. From germline, CDR1 is LNHDA and CDR2 SQIVND (reference sequence). This CDR3 comprises 17 residues. The full variable domain, rest sourced from reference TRBV19 and TRBJ2-2, is DGGITQSPKYLFRKEGQNVTLSCEQNLNHDAMYWYRQDPGQGLRLIYYSQIVNDFQKGDIAEGYSVSREKKESFPLTVTSAQKNPTAFYLCASKIAGTGLNTGELFFGEGSRLTVL.

This chain joins TRBV2 and TRBJ2-7, with 7 bases fitting TRBD1. Germline CDR1 SNHLY, CDR2 FYNNEI. The CDR3 has 12 residues. J lost 2 bases, V lost 10 bases, and 5 bases had no gene match. DNA of the CDR3: TGTGCCACTGGCGACAGGGCCTACGAGCAGTACTTC. The encoded protein is CATGDRAYEQYF.

The chain links TRBV30 to TRBJ2-5; a possible D gene is TRBD1 (5 bases). The V and J ends lost 3 bases and 0 bases respectively, with 8 bases between them. The CDR3 loop spans 13 amino acids. The V gene's germline CDR1 is GTSNPN and CDR2 SVGIG (reference sequence). This CDR3 reads CAWSTGNQETQYF. CDR3 coding DNA: TGTGCCTGGAGCACAGGAAACCAAGAGACCCAGTACTTC.

The chain is built from TRBV7-2 and TRBJ1-1; 11 nucleotides agree with TRBD1. The CDR3 length is 13 residues. From germline, CDR1 is SGHTA and CDR2 FQGNSA. The V and J ends lost 5 bases and 11 bases, in that order; junction bases with no gene match: 7. CDR3 residues: CASSRGQGARAFF. The CDR3 DNA reads as TGTGCCAGCAGCCGAGGACAGGGGGCAAGGGCTTTCTTT.

The gene calls are TRBV9 and TRBJ1-3, with D tentatively TRBD1 (5 bases). CDR1 and CDR2 from the germline V gene are SGDLS and YYNGEE. The CDR3 contains 13 residues. V was cut by 5 bases and J by 9 bases, with 15 bases left in between. The CDR3 here is CASSALNRGTIYF. The CDR3 coding sequence is TGTGCCAGCAGTGCGCTTAATAGGGGCACCATATATTTT.

This chain connects TRBV27 to TRBJ1-2; no clear D. Trimming removed 4 bases from V and 6 bases from J, with 9 bases in between. Germline V CDR1 and CDR2: MNHEY, SMNVEV (reference sequence). The CDR3 is made up of 12 amino acids. This CDR3 reads CASSSGLNGYTF. The DNA for the CDR3 is TGTGCCAGCAGTTCCGGACTAAATGGCTACACCTTC.

V usage is TRBV7-8 and J usage is TRBJ2-5, with TRBD2 matching over 12 bases. V was pared by 5 bases and J by 1 base, with 8 bases of the junction left unmatched. This CDR3 is built from 17 residues. Looked up from germline, CDR1 is SGHVS and CDR2 is FQNEAQ. CDR3 coding DNA: TGTGCCAGCAGCAATTGGGCTAGCGGGGGGGCCCAAGAGACCCAGTACTTC. It encodes CASSNWASGGAQETQYF.

The chain employs TRBV13 and TRBJ2-7, with D hard to call. The V and J ends lost 5 bases and 0 bases respectively, with 11 bases between them. This CDR3 is built from 14 residues. Looked up from germline, CDR1 is PRHDT and CDR2 is FYEKMQ (reference sequence). The CDR3 DNA reads as TGTGCCAGCAGCCCCATAGAAAACTCCTACGAGCAGTACTTC. It specifies CASSPIENSYEQYF.